A single count supports the clone carrying this T cell receptor (beta chain). Its target is unknown. The sample comes from a study of vaccination and CD4 T cells after COVID-19. Overall study: Participants, all vaccine recipients, received two doses of either BNT162b2 or mRNA-1273. Overall study findings and caveats: A comparatively limited set of convalescent patients was examined, with no early post-infection timepoints. Convalescent patients showed a median approximately 89% of reactive clones that were seen only post-vaccination.

With V trimmed by 3 bases and J by 6 bases, 13 bases remained unmatched. The CDR3 sequence is 15 residues long. Germline-derived CDR1 and CDR2 are GTSNPN and SVGIG (reference sequence). The assay that was used to sequence DNA from cultured CD4+ T cells was the Oncomine TCR Beta short-read assay. MiXCR, run by TCRdb on the PCR reads, gives a single entry per CDR3 protein. The data show 1,800 or so distinct CDR3 sequences, roughly three fifths seen once. The treatment: roughly ten-day PBMC culture with coronavirus spike peptide pools or control peptides (ViraFEST assay). CD4+ T cells that came from the unexposed donor were collected before the COVID-19 pandemic (2011-2018).

The sample comprised CD4+ T cells from blood, cultured in vitro. V gene TRBV30 combines with J gene TRBJ2-7, with 8 nucleotides matching TRBD2. The sequence came from a human donor in good health. CDR3 protein: CAWRNAGGRRFEQYF. The CDR3, as DNA: TGTGCCTGGAGGAATGCGGGAGGTCGCCGTTTCGAGCAGTACTTC. Full variable domain (rest looked up from reference TRBV30 and TRBJ2-7): SQTIHQWPATLVQPVGSPLSLECTVEGTSNPNLYWYRQAAGRGLQLLFYSVGIGQISSEVPQNLSASRPQDRQFILSSKKLLLSDSGFYLCAWRNAGGRRFEQYFGPGTRLTVT.